This T cell receptor (beta chain) was identified during a study of T cells after yellow fever vaccination. Study conclusions and caveats: Across the CD4 and CD8 compartments, a small share of clonotypes was present in both. The booster saw the reappearance of most primary-vaccination clones (about 95% CD4, around 88% CD8). Within FACS-sorted repertoires, abundant clonotypes contaminating from the bulk population could be present.

Production of TCR cDNA was by 5'RACE template switching, which also added a universal primer site and UMIs. TCRdb analysed the 5' RACE reads with MiXCR anew, one entry per CDR3 protein. The top ten clones hold roughly 24% of a sample with hundreds of thousands of distinct CDR3 sequences, roughly 4% of them seen once. This clonotype has a count of ten or more. The antigen is not known. The source material was PBMCs, sampled 5 days after the yellow fever booster vaccination. The receptor comes from a young man who received the YFV17D yellow fever vaccine.

The CDR3 DNA is TGTGCCAGCAGTTCCAACCGTAGGAACACTGAAGCTTTCTTT. It is translated as CASSSNRRNTEAFF. The gene calls are TRBV6-5 and TRBJ1-1; no reliable D call. V gave up 4 bases and J gave up 1 base, with 10 bases separating them. Germline lookup yields CDR1 MNHEY and CDR2 SVGAGI. The length of the CDR3 is 14 residues.